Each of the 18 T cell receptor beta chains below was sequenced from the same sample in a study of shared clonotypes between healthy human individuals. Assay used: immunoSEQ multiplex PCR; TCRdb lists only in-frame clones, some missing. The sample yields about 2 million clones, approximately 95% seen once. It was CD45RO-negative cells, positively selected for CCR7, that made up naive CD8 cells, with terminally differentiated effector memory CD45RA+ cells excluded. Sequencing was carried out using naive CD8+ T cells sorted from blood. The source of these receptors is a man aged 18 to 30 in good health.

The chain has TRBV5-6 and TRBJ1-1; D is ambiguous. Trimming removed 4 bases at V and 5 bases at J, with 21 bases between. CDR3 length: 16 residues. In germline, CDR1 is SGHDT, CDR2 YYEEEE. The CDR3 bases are TGTGCCAGCAGCCAACAGTACGGGCCACTGGAAACTGAAGCTTTCTTT. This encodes CASSQQYGPLETEAFF.

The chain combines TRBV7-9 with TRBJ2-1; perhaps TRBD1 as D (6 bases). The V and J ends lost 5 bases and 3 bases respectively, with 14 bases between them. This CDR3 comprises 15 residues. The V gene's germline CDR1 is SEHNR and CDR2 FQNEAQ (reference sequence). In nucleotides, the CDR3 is TGTGCCAGCAGCGCCCCAACAGGGAACTACAATGAGCAGTTCTTC. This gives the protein CASSAPTGNYNEQFF.

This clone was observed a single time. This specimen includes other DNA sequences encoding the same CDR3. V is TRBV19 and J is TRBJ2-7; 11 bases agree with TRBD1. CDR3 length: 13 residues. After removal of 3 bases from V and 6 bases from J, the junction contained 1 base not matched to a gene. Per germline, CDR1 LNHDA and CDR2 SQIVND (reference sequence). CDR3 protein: CASSIGTGGEQYF. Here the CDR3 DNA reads TGTGCCAGTAGTATCGGGACAGGGGGCGAGCAGTACTTC.

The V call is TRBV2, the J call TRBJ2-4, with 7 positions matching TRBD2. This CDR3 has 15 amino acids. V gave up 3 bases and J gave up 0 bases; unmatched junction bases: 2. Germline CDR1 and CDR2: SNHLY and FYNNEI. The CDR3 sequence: CASSEVAGAKNIQYF. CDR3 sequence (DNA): TGTGCCAGCAGTGAGGTAGCGGGAGCCAAAAACATTCAGTACTTC.

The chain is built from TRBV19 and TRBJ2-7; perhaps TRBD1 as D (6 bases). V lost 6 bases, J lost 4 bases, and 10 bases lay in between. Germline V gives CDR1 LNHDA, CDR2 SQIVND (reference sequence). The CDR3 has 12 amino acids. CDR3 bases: TGTGCCAGTAGGGGACAAGCATACGAGCAGTACTTC. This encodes CASRGQAYEQYF.

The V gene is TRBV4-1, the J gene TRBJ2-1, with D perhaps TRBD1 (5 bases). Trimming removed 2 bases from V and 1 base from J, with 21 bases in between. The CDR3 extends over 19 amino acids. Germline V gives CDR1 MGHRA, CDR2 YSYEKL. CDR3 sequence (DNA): TGCGCCAGCAGCCAAAGGGGCCCAGGCCAACTCTATTCCTACAATGAGCAGTTCTTC. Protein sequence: CASSQRGPGQLYSYNEQFF.

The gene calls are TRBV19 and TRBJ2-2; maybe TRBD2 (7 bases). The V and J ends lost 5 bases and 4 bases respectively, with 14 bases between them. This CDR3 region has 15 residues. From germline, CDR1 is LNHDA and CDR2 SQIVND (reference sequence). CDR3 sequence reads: CASSPRGGGTGELFF. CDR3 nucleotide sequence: TGTGCCAGTAGTCCCCGGGGAGGGGGCACCGGGGAGCTGTTTTTT.

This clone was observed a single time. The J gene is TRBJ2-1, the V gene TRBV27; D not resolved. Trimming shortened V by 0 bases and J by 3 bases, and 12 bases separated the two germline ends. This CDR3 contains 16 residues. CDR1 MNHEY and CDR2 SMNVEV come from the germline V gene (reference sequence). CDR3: CASSLSSGEGYNEQFF. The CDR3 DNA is TGTGCCAGCAGTTTATCGTCCGGTGAAGGCTACAATGAGCAGTTCTTC.

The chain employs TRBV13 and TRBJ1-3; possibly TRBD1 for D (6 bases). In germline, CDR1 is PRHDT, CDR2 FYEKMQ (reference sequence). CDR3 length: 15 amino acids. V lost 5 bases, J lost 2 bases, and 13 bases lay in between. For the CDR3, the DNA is TGTGCCAGCAGCACAAGGGGGGCCACTGGAAACACCATATATTTT. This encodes CASSTRGATGNTIYF.

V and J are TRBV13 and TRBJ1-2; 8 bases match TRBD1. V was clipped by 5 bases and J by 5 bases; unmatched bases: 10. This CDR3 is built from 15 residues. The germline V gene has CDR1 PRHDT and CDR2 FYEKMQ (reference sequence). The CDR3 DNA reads TGTGCCAGCAGCCAGAGGACAGGGCCCCCATATGGCTACACCTTC. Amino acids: CASSQRTGPPYGYTF.

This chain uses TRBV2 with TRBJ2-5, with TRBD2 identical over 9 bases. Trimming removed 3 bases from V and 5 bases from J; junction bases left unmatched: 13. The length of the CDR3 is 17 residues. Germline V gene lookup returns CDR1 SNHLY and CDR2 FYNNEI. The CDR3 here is CASSDGEAGGEIETQYF. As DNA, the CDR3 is TGTGCCAGCAGTGATGGAGAAGCGGGAGGTGAGATTGAGACCCAGTACTTC.

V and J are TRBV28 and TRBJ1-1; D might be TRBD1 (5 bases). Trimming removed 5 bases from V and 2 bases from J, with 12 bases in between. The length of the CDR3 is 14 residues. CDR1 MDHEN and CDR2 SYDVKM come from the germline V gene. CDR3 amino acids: CASSHRYRNTEAFF. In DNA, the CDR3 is TGTGCCAGCAGTCACAGGTATCGCAACACTGAAGCTTTCTTT.

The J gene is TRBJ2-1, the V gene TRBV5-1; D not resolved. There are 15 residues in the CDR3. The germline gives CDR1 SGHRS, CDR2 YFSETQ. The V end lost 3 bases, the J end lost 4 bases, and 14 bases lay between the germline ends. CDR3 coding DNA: TGCGCCAGCAGCTGGACCCCCGTTGGGTACAATGAGCAGTTCTTC. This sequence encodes CASSWTPVGYNEQFF.

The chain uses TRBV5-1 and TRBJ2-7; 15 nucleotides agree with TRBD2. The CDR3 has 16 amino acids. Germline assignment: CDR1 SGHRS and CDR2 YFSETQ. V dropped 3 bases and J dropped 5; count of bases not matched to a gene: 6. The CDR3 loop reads CASSSGTSGGYDEQYF. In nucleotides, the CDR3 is TGCGCCAGCAGCTCCGGGACTAGCGGGGGGTACGACGAGCAGTACTTC.

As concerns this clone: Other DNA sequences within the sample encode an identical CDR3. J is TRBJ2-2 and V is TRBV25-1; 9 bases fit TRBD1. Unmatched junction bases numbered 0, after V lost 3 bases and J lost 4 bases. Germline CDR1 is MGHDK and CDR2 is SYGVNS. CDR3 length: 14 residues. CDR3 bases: TGTGCCAGCAGTGAGACAGGGGGCACCGGGGAGCTGTTTTTT. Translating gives CASSETGGTGELFF.

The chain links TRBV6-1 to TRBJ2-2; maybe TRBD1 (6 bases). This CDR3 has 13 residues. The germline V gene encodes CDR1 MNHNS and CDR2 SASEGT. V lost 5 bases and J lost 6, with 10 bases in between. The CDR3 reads CASSLTGPGELFF. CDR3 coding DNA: TGTGCCAGCAGTTTGACAGGCCCCGGGGAGCTGTTTTTT.

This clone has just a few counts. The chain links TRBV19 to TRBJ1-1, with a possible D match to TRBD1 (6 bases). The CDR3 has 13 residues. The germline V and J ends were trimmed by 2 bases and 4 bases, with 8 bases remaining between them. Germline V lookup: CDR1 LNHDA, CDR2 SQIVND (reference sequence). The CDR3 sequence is CASSITGLTEAFF. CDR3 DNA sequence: TGTGCCAGTAGTATAACAGGGCTCACTGAAGCTTTCTTT.

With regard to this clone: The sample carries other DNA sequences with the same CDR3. The CDR3, as DNA: TGTGCCTGGAGTGTAGGTCAAGGGAACACTGAAGCTTTCTTT. This sequence encodes CAWSVGQGNTEAFF. This rearrangement joins TRBV30 to TRBJ1-1; D uncertain. The V gene's germline CDR1 is GTSNPN and CDR2 SVGIG (reference sequence). V gave up 0 bases and J gave up 1 base, with 9 bases separating them. The CDR3 loop spans 14 amino acids.